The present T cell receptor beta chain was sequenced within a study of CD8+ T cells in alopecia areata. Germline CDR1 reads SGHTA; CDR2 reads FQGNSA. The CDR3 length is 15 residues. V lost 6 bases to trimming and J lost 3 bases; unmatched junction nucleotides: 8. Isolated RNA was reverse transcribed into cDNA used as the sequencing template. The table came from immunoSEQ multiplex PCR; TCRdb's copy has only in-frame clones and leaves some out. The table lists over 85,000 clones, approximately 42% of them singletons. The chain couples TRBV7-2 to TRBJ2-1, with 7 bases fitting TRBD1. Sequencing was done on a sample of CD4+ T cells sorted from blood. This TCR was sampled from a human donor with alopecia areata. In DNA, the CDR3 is TGTGCCAGCAGTTTTCGGACAGGCCTCTACAATGAGCAGTTCTTC. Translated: CASSFRTGLYNEQFF.